These 23 T cell receptor beta chains share one sample of origin, sequenced in a study of T cells expressing NK-cell markers. TCRdb re-called the 5' RACE reads; every CDR3 protein appears as one record, without DNA. This sample's table reports hundreds of thousands of distinct CDR3 sequences. Source material: blood T cells: a sorted CD56 or NKG2C T cell subset, CD4+ or CD8+ T cells, or bulk PBMC T cells (not recorded which). These receptors all come from a young man in good health.

The chain has TRBV2 and TRBJ2-7; the TCRdb call, TRBD1, lacks DNA for checking. The CDR3 sequence is 12 residues long. Germline V gene lookup returns CDR1 SNHLY and CDR2 FYNNEI. The CDR3: CASRRGGDEQYF.

J is TRBJ1-2 and V is TRBV29-1. The CDR3 spans 14 residues. The V gene's germline CDR1 is SQVTM and CDR2 ANQGSEA. CDR3 sequence: CSVVSQATWHGYTF.

V usage is TRBV5-6 and J usage is TRBJ2-5. CDR3 length equals 13 residues. The germline gives CDR1 SGHDT, CDR2 YYEEEE. CDR3 protein: CASSFTLQETQYF.

The J gene is TRBJ2-1, the V gene TRBV12-3 or TRBV12-4; without DNA, the TCRdb call of TRBD1 cannot be checked. This CDR3 has 20 amino acids. CDR3 sequence: CASSHGTGWTSGGSYNEQFF.

V and J are TRBV25-1 and TRBJ2-2; TCRdb gives TRBD1 as the D gene, but with no DNA this cannot be confirmed. Germline V gives CDR1 MGHDK, CDR2 SYGVNS. The CDR3 contains 17 residues. This CDR3 is CASSGPGQGSVTGELFF.

This CDR3 reads CASSFSSPGVQETQYF. The genes are TRBV28 and TRBJ2-5; the D call of TRBD1 rests on TCRdb alone, since no DNA is present to check it. Germline CDR1 reads MDHEN; CDR2 reads SYDVKM. The CDR3 has 16 amino acids.

The chain is built from TRBV5-1 and TRBJ2-3; the TCRdb D gene call, TRBD2, has no DNA to confirm it. Looked up from germline, CDR1 is SGHRS and CDR2 is YFSETQ. CDR3 size: 17 residues. CDR3 sequence reads: CASSHQVREGLGDTQYF.

The chain recombines TRBV10-3 with TRBJ2-1; the D gene TCRdb calls, TRBD1, cannot be checked with no DNA. Germline assignment: CDR1 ENHRY and CDR2 SYGVKD. The CDR3 runs 14 residues. The CDR3 region is CAISRTGIYNEQFF.

The chain is built from TRBV30 and TRBJ1-6; the D call of TRBD1 rests on TCRdb alone, since no DNA is present to check it. This CDR3 is 14 amino acids long. Germline V lookup: CDR1 GTSNPN, CDR2 SVGIG (reference sequence). The CDR3 sequence is CASESTGGVSPLHF.

CDR3: CSARTSGRIGGDTQYF. The chain combines TRBV20-1 with TRBJ2-3; TCRdb's D call, TRBD2, is unchecked because there is no DNA. Per the germline V gene, CDR1 is DFQATT and CDR2 is SNEGSKA (reference sequence). This CDR3 is built from 16 residues.

The chain links TRBV15 to TRBJ2-5. The CDR3 sequence is 14 residues long. Germline lookup yields CDR1 LNHNV and CDR2 YYDKDF (reference sequence). This CDR3 is CATSRDVITETQYF.

This chain links TRBV5-1 with TRBJ2-1. Germline V gives CDR1 SGHRS, CDR2 YFSETQ. The CDR3 sequence is 16 residues long. The CDR3 here is CASSLGLMTGHNEQFF.

The chain couples TRBV27 to TRBJ2-2. Germline V CDR1 and CDR2: MNHEY, SMNVEV (reference sequence). The CDR3 is 15 amino acids. CDR3 protein: CASSFLADGTGELFF.

V gene TRBV11-2 combines with J gene TRBJ2-1; TCRdb's D call, TRBD2, is unchecked because there is no DNA. The V gene's germline CDR1 is SGHAT and CDR2 FQNNGV. The CDR3 spans 16 residues. CDR3 amino acids: CASSSSGLAGVYEQFF.

The chain employs TRBV27 and TRBJ1-2. CDR3 length: 15 residues. CDR1 MNHEY and CDR2 SMNVEV come from the germline V gene (reference sequence). This CDR3 reads CASAARTDGAYGYTF.

CDR3 in amino acids: CATSRGDSTRIDTGELFF. The chain is built from TRBV15 and TRBJ2-2; the D gene TCRdb calls, TRBD1, cannot be checked with no DNA. Germline V CDR1 and CDR2: LNHNV, YYDKDF (reference sequence). The CDR3 runs to 18 residues.

V usage is TRBV5-1 and J usage is TRBJ2-3; TCRdb's D call of TRBD2 is untestable without DNA. This CDR3 is 18 amino acids long. Germline V gives CDR1 SGHRS, CDR2 YFSETQ. CDR3 residues: CASSLVASGRKVPDTQYF.

The V gene is TRBV6-5, the J gene TRBJ1-4. Germline V gene sequence: CDR1 MNHEY, CDR2 SVGAGI. This CDR3 contains 13 residues. CDR3 amino acids: CASIRQLGEKLFF.

The chain employs TRBV15 and TRBJ1-1. There are 14 residues in the CDR3. Germline loops: CDR1 LNHNV, CDR2 YYDKDF (reference sequence). The chain's CDR3 is CATSRTRDRPGAFF.

This chain connects TRBV6-5 to TRBJ2-7; TCRdb picks TRBD1, but there is no DNA to check that call. The CDR3 has 16 residues. CDR1 is MNHEY, CDR2 SVGAGI, per germline. CDR3 residues: CASSYQQGGPSYEQYF.

The gene calls are TRBV29-1 and TRBJ1-2; TCRdb designates TRBD1, a call that cannot be tested without DNA. This CDR3 region has 16 residues. Germline CDR1 reads SQVTM; CDR2 reads ANQGSEA. The CDR3: CSVYQMGGLANYGYTF.

This chain joins TRBV4-3 and TRBJ2-7. Germline CDR1 LGHNA, CDR2 YSLEER. The CDR3 loop spans 15 amino acids. The CDR3 protein is CASSQSPSGSYEQYF.

This chain links TRBV7-7 with TRBJ2-3; checking the TCRdb D call of TRBD2 is not possible without DNA. The germline V gene has CDR1 SSHAT and CDR2 FNYEAQ (reference sequence). The CDR3 is made up of 14 amino acids. The CDR3 reads CASSVAGGGDTQYF.